The 19 T cell receptor beta chains below come from one sample, sequenced in a study of regulatory T cells in long-lasting Graves disease (dated by TCRdb to about 2021). The meaning of the sample's time point label: newly diagnosed GD, antithyroid drugs for less than 3 months. For both TCR sequencing and RNA sequencing, RNA was extracted from PBMCs in TRIzol. The protocol used for the library was multiplex PCR. These reads were obtained on an Illumina HiSeq 4000. iRepertoire HTBI primers and Arm-PCR amplification of CDR3 regions were used to construct TCR beta libraries. The public reads were run again by TCRdb, first through fastp at Q25 and then through MiXCR, and only productive beta chains were kept. Every entry covers one CDR3 protein and lists the most common genes and DNA from its rows. This sample gives roughly 530,000 distinct CDR3 sequences in total; roughly 16% of them show up just once. The biggest ten clones account for about 25% of the sample.

The data also belong to a second study, concerning T cells in Graves' hyperthyroidism and ophthalmopathy.

This material consisted of peripheral blood mononuclear cells (PBMCs), taken at new diagnosis, from a patient treated with antithyroid drugs. Every receptor here comes from a woman aged 35 to 59 with Graves disease. Donor details come from another sample of the same person, matched by shared clones.

This clonotype showed up just a few times. The chain is built from TRBV30 and TRBJ1-2; no reliable D call. Germline V gene sequence: CDR1 GTSNPN, CDR2 SVGIG (reference sequence). This CDR3 has 14 residues. V was trimmed by 5 bases and J by 8 bases, leaving 21 bases between them. CDR3 amino acids: CAWAAGGIVRGYTF. The CDR3 nucleotides read TGTGCCTGGGCAGCCGGCGGAATCGTGAGGGGCTACACCTTC.

This clonotype was seen ten or more times. V and J are TRBV6-1 and TRBJ1-5, with TRBD1 as a possible D gene (6 bases). Germline CDR1 is MNHNS and CDR2 is SASEGT. V shed 7 bases and J shed 4 bases, with 11 bases lying between them. The CDR3 spans 13 residues. CDR3 in DNA: TGTGCCAGCACCCAGGGGTTGAATCAGCCCCAGCATTTT. It yields the protein CASTQGLNQPQHF.

Ten or more counts support this clonotype. V gene TRBV2 combines with J gene TRBJ1-5, with TRBD1 as a possible D gene (6 bases). Deletions cut 2 bases from V and 10 bases from J, with 18 bases between. From germline, CDR1 is SNHLY and CDR2 FYNNEI. CDR3 length: 15 amino acids. The CDR3 sequence: CASSENGGPISPQHF. The CDR3 region has the DNA TGTGCCAGCAGTGAAAATGGGGGCCCAATCAGCCCCCAGCATTTT.

The chain carries TRBV18 and TRBJ1-3, with D tentatively TRBD1 (6 bases). Germline V CDR1 and CDR2: KGHSH, LQKENI. This CDR3 comprises 16 residues. V was trimmed by 2 bases and J by 0 bases, leaving 11 bases between them. The CDR3 DNA reads as TGTGCCAGCTCACCAGCGGGGGCAACCTCTGGAAACACCATATATTTT. As protein: CASSPAGATSGNTIYF.

On this clonotype: A single base separates this from a much larger clone, so it may be a read error. The gene calls are TRBV3-1 and TRBJ2-5; D not certain. The CDR3 runs 16 residues. Germline values: CDR1 LGHDT, CDR2 YNNKEL (reference sequence). V was cut by 0 bases and J by 5 bases, with 16 bases left in between. The CDR3 DNA sequence: TGTGCCAGCAGCCAAGAAAAGGCACGATTTAGTGAGACCCAGTACTTC. Translating gives CASSQEKARFSETQYF.

At least ten counts were recorded for this clonotype. This sequence joins TRBV20-1 and TRBJ1-5; D unresolved. CDR1 is DFQATT and CDR2 is SNEGSKA in the germline V gene (reference sequence). CDR3 length: 14 amino acids. V lost 0 bases and J 0 bases, leaving 6 bases between the germline ends. This CDR3 is CSARDPGSNQPQHF. In DNA, the CDR3 is TGCAGTGCTAGAGATCCGGGTAGCAATCAGCCCCAGCATTTT.

This clonotype was seen ten or more times. The chain has TRBV28 and TRBJ2-3; the D is unclear. Germline loops: CDR1 MDHEN, CDR2 SYDVKM. V gave up 7 bases and J gave up 4 bases, with 6 bases separating them. The CDR3 extends over 11 amino acids. The CDR3 DNA is TGTGCCAGCATTGGGCCAGATACGCAGTATTTT. Translated: CASIGPDTQYF.

This clonotype was detected a few times. V and J are TRBV5-1 and TRBJ2-2; tentative D call: TRBD2 (6 bases). Trimming pared 4 bases from V and 4 bases from J, leaving 17 bases between. The CDR3 extends over 16 amino acids. Germline loops: CDR1 SGHRS, CDR2 YFSETQ. The CDR3 coding sequence is TGCGCCAGCAGCCCCCGGGGGTCGGTTCGCACCGGGGAGCTGTTTTTT. This translates into CASSPRGSVRTGELFF.

The sample holds many counts of this clonotype. V and J are TRBV2 and TRBJ2-7; D unresolved. V was cut by 1 base and J by 0 bases, with 7 bases left in between. This CDR3 spans 14 amino acids. Per the germline V gene, CDR1 is SNHLY and CDR2 is FYNNEI. Here the CDR3 DNA reads TGTGCCAGCAGTGAAGTCCACTACTCCTACGAGCAGTACTTC. Protein product: CASSEVHYSYEQYF. The full variable domain, completed using reference TRBV2 and TRBJ2-7, is EPEVTQTPSHQVTQMGQEVILRCVPISNHLYFYWYRQILGQKVEFLVSFYNNEISEKSEIFDDQFSVERPDGSNFTLKIRSTKLEDSAMYFCASSEVHYSYEQYFGPGTRLTVT.

This clonotype was recorded many times. At one end the junction does not follow the germline gene, possibly because of a read error. J is TRBJ2-5 and V is TRBV7-7; D ambiguous. The germline CDR1 and CDR2 sequences are SSHAT and FNYEAQ (reference sequence). The CDR3 is 14 amino acids. The CDR3 region has the DNA TGTGCTAGCAGCCCCTCAGACCAGGCCGAGACCCAGTACTTC. As protein: CASSPSDQAETQYF.

This clonotype appeared many times. This rearrangement joins TRBV28 to TRBJ2-5, with 8 bases that match TRBD2. J gave up 4 bases and V 5 bases, and 12 bases lay outside the gene matches. This CDR3 region has 16 residues. Per germline, CDR1 MDHEN and CDR2 SYDVKM. For the CDR3, the DNA is TGTGCCAGCAGTCCCCATCCGGGGGGGGCCGGAGAGACCCAGTACTTC. It is translated as CASSPHPGGAGETQYF.

This clonotype turned up a few times. This sequence joins TRBV19 and TRBJ2-2, with D perhaps matching TRBD1 (5 bases). CDR3 size: 14 residues. Germline V CDR1 and CDR2: LNHDA, SQIVND (reference sequence). The V end lost 3 bases, the J end lost 0 bases, and 5 bases lay between the germline ends. CDR3 loop: CASSMGPNTGELFF. CDR3 sequence (DNA): TGTGCCAGTAGTATGGGGCCGAACACCGGGGAGCTGTTTTTT.

The rearrangement links TRBV6-1 to TRBJ2-2, with 7 bases lining up with TRBD2. Germline V gene data show CDR1 as MNHNS and CDR2 as SASEGT. The CDR3 sequence is 15 residues long. Trimming removed 8 bases from V and 4 bases from J; junction bases left unmatched: 10. In nucleotides, the CDR3 is TGTGCCAGCTCACCGGGAGGAGGGGCCACCGGGGAGCTGTTTTTT. Translated: CASSPGGGATGELFF.

This clonotype was counted at least ten times. The chain couples TRBV7-8 to TRBJ1-5, with 7 nucleotides matching TRBD1. Germline V gene data show CDR1 as SGHVS and CDR2 as FQNEAQ. V gave up 4 bases and J gave up 8 bases; unmatched junction bases: 8. The CDR3 is made up of 14 amino acids. The DNA of the CDR3 is TGTGCCAGCAGCTCCTTTGACAGGGCTGAGCCCCAGCATTTT. It yields the protein CASSSFDRAEPQHF.

This clonotype was seen more than once but under ten times. V is TRBV29-1 and J is TRBJ1-3; the D is unclear. V shed 2 bases and J shed 0 bases, with 5 bases lying between them. There are 13 residues in the CDR3. Per the germline V gene, CDR1 is SQVTM and CDR2 is ANQGSEA. CDR3 DNA sequence: TGCAGCGTTGAAAGTCCCTCTGGAAACACCATATATTTT. It encodes CSVESPSGNTIYF. Supplemented by reference TRBV29-1 and TRBJ1-3, the full variable domain reads SAVISQKPSRDICQRGTSLTIQCQVDSQVTMMFWYRQQPGQSLTLIATANQGSEATYESGFVIDKFPISRPNLTFSTLTVSNMSPEDSSIYLCSVESPSGNTIYFGEGSWLTVV.

This chain links TRBV9 with TRBJ1-5, with D maybe TRBD1 (5 bases). CDR1 and CDR2 from the germline V gene are SGDLS and YYNGEE. The V and J ends lost 4 bases and 7 bases respectively, with 15 bases between them. The CDR3 loop spans 14 amino acids. As DNA, the CDR3 is TGTGCCAGCAGCACCTGGGGGTTAGGGCAGCCCCAGCATTTT. It specifies CASSTWGLGQPQHF.

This clonotype has a count of ten or more. The genes are TRBV11-3 and TRBJ1-5; 11 bases map to TRBD1. V dropped 5 bases and J dropped 7; count of bases not matched to a gene: 4. This CDR3 contains 14 residues. In germline, CDR1 is SGHNT, CDR2 YENEEA. The CDR3 DNA is TGTGCCAGCAGCATTGGGACAGGGGGGCAGCCCCAGCATTTT. Protein sequence: CASSIGTGGQPQHF.

Ten or more counts support this clonotype. One junction end disagrees with the germline gene, perhaps due to a read error. The gene calls are TRBV5-1 and TRBJ1-1; D is uncertain. The germline gives CDR1 SGHRS, CDR2 YFSETQ. This CDR3 is built from 13 residues. CDR3: CASSFGSNTEAFF. The CDR3 DNA sequence: TGTGCCAGCAGTTTTGGTTCGAACACTGAAGCTTTCTTT.

The chain links TRBV20-1 to TRBJ1-4; D remains ambiguous. The CDR3 contains 13 residues. Germline loops: CDR1 DFQATT, CDR2 SNEGSKA (reference sequence). V lost 3 bases, J lost 7 bases, and 12 bases lay in between. The CDR3 spells CSARKGSVEKLFF. The CDR3 DNA is TGCAGTGCTAGGAAGGGTTCAGTTGAAAAACTGTTTTTT.